These 26 T cell receptor beta chains originate from one sample sequenced in a study of blood T cells in healthy people across ages. Next came a second PCR, run for about 6 to 12 cycles, which used a sample-barcoded 5' primer along with a J-beta primer mix. TCRdb re-called the 5' RACE reads with MiXCR, one entry per CDR3 protein. Of around 1.5 million distinct CDR3 sequences detected, approximately 59% appear once; the ten largest clones hold more than 6%. Sequenced sample: blood. These receptors all stem from a man aged 18 to 35 in good health.

The V gene is TRBV21-1, the J gene TRBJ2-7; TRBD2, the table's D call, was not compared with the DNA. TRBV21-1 is annotated as a pseudogene. The CDR3 has 17 amino acids. The CDR3 DNA is TGTGCCAGCAGCAAAGCGCTCCAGCAACTAGGCTCCTACGAGCAGTACTTC. It translates to CASSKALQQLGSYEQYF.

This clonotype was seen a few times. The chain couples TRBV7-9 to TRBJ2-1; 9 bases map to TRBD1. Germline CDR1 SEHNR, CDR2 FQNEAQ (reference sequence). The CDR3 runs to 18 residues. V dropped 0 bases and J dropped 1; count of bases not matched to a gene: 7. CDR3 in DNA: TGTGCCAGCAGCTTAGCCCCTTCCGGGACAGGGTCCTACAATGAGCAGTTCTTC. Its protein is CASSLAPSGTGSYNEQFF. The variable domain in full, completed from reference TRBV7-9 and TRBJ2-1, reads DTGVSQNPRHKITKRGQNVTFRCDPISEHNRLYWYRQTLGQGPEFLTYFQNEAQLEKSRLLSDRFSAERPKGSFSTLEIQRTEQGDSAMYLCASSLAPSGTGSYNEQFFGPGTRLTVL.

Remarks on this clonotype: An end of the junction differs from the germline gene, which may be a read error. This chain joins TRBV7-8 and TRBJ2-7; D unresolved. Germline loops: CDR1 SGHVS, CDR2 FQNEAQ. The CDR3 is 14 amino acids. This CDR3 reads CAGSLTRYLSEQYF. The CDR3 region has the DNA TGTGCCGGCAGCTTAACCAGGTACCTAAGCGAGCAGTACTTC.

J is TRBJ2-5 and V is TRBV4-3, with D perhaps TRBD2 (6 bases). Germline values: CDR1 LGHNA, CDR2 YSLEER. V shed 1 base and J shed 5 bases, with 17 bases lying between them. This CDR3 is 16 amino acids long. CDR3 DNA: TGCGCCAGCAGCCAAGTATCAGGACTACAGGCCGAGACCCAGTACTTC. This codes for CASSQVSGLQAETQYF.

The chain joins TRBV20-1 to TRBJ1-5; D gene uncertain. The CDR3 spans 15 residues. The germline V and J ends were trimmed by 0 bases and 1 base, with 10 bases remaining between them. Looked up from germline, CDR1 is DFQATT and CDR2 is SNEGSKA (reference sequence). CDR3 bases: TGCAGTGCTAGAGATAAAGTATCAAGCAATCAGCCCCAGCATTTT. Protein product: CSARDKVSSNQPQHF.

The chain is built from TRBV27 and TRBJ1-2, with 9 nucleotides matching TRBD1. Germline CDR1 is MNHEY and CDR2 is SMNVEV (reference sequence). The CDR3 consists of 14 residues. The ends lost 4 bases at V and 8 bases at J; junction bases unmatched: 8. CDR3 sequence (DNA): TGTGCCAGCAGTTCCGTACAGGGGGCGACGGGCTACACCTTC. Encoded protein: CASSSVQGATGYTF.

This clonotype showed up just a few times. V and J are TRBV28 and TRBJ1-1; 8 bases are a match to TRBD1. V dropped 3 bases and J dropped 10; count of bases not matched to a gene: 1. CDR1 and CDR2 from the germline V gene are MDHEN and SYDVKM. This CDR3 spans 11 amino acids. As DNA, the CDR3 is TGTGCCAGCAGTTTGGGACAGGCAGCTTTCTTT. It translates to CASSLGQAAFF.

The gene calls are TRBV7-8 and TRBJ2-2; no firm D call. The V gene's germline CDR1 is SGHVS and CDR2 FQNEAQ. Trimming removed 6 bases from V and 1 base from J, with 15 bases in between. This CDR3 is built from 16 residues. This CDR3 is CASRKTGRQNTGELFF. The CDR3 coding sequence is TGTGCCAGCAGAAAAACCGGCAGGCAGAACACCGGGGAGCTGTTTTTT.

This clonotype was counted between two and nine times. Written as DNA, the CDR3 is TGTGCCAGCAGACGAGGAGCAAGGGAAAAACTGTTTTTT. Encoded protein: CASRRGAREKLFF. This sequence joins TRBV25-1 and TRBJ1-4; D remains ambiguous. Trimming removed 6 bases from V and 8 bases from J, with 13 bases in between. Germline lookup yields CDR1 MGHDK and CDR2 SYGVNS. The length of the CDR3 is 13 residues.

The rearrangement uses TRBV6-2 or TRBV6-3 and TRBJ2-7; perhaps TRBD1 as D (6 bases). The CDR3 length is 14 residues. Germline V CDR1 and CDR2: MNHEY, SVGEGT. V lost 7 bases and J 0 bases, leaving 13 bases between the germline ends. CDR3 loop: CASNPPDSSYEQYF. The CDR3 DNA reads as TGTGCCAGCAACCCTCCGGACAGCTCCTACGAGCAGTACTTC.

This clonotype came up a few times. The chain employs TRBV20-1 and TRBJ2-7; 10 bases line up with TRBD1. V trimming: 5 bases; J trimming: 4 bases; junction bases outside the gene matches: 8. This CDR3 is 14 amino acids long. Germline V gene data show CDR1 as DFQATT and CDR2 as SNEGSKA (reference sequence). DNA for the CDR3: TGCAGTGCTCCCGGGACAGGGGAACGTTACGAGCAGTACTTC. It specifies CSAPGTGERYEQYF.

The chain recombines TRBV2 with TRBJ1-2; maybe TRBD1 (5 bases). V was cut by 5 bases and J by 1 base, with 17 bases left in between. Germline assignment: CDR1 SNHLY and CDR2 FYNNEI. This CDR3 region has 16 residues. CDR3 nucleotide sequence: TGTGCCAGCAGTCTCACCGAGGGGCGGCTTAACTATGGCTACACCTTC. Its translation is CASSLTEGRLNYGYTF.

The chain is built from TRBV10-3 and TRBJ1-2; D is undetermined. From germline, CDR1 is ENHRY and CDR2 SYGVKD. Trimming removed 9 bases from V and 4 bases from J, with 9 bases in between. The CDR3 covers 11 residues. The CDR3 nucleotides are TGTGCCATGGGCAGCGGCTATGGCTACACCTTC. It is translated as CAMGSGYGYTF.

This chain's CDR3 is CASTWGRVHTGELFF. CDR3 sequence (DNA): TGCGCCAGCACCTGGGGGAGGGTGCACACCGGGGAGCTGTTTTTT. This chain links TRBV5-1 with TRBJ2-2; 7 nucleotides agree with TRBD2. The CDR3 runs 15 residues. Germline V gene data show CDR1 as SGHRS and CDR2 as YFSETQ. J was trimmed by 3 bases and V by 6 bases; bases with no gene match: 8.

The chain uses TRBV5-1 and TRBJ1-2; 9 nucleotides align to TRBD1. CDR1 and CDR2 (germline): SGHRS, YFSETQ. The CDR3 totals 15 residues. V lost 4 bases and J lost 6; bases outside the gene matches: 10. Here the CDR3 DNA reads TGCGCCAGCAGCCCCCGACAGGGGGACGCTGATGGCTACACCTTC. As protein: CASSPRQGDADGYTF.

A few counts support this clonotype. Germline is not matched at one junction end, which may reflect a read error. This chain connects TRBV20-1 to TRBJ1-2; 9 nucleotides line up with TRBD1. CDR3 length: 15 residues. The germline V gene encodes CDR1 DFQATT and CDR2 SNEGSKA (reference sequence). Here the CDR3 DNA reads TGTAGTGCTATCAACCCACAGGGGGCTGGTTATGGCTACACCTTC. This sequence encodes CSAINPQGAGYGYTF.

This clonotype was counted once. This chain uses TRBV12-3 or TRBV12-4 with TRBJ1-4; no clear D gene. The CDR3 runs 14 residues. V shed 5 bases and J shed 8 bases, with 15 bases lying between them. CDR3 DNA sequence: TGTGCCAGCAGTAGCCCTGGTCTTCGAGAAAAACTGTTTTTT. Its protein is CASSSPGLREKLFF.

The chain links TRBV2 to TRBJ2-7; 14 positions match TRBD2. Germline CDR1 SNHLY, CDR2 FYNNEI. This CDR3 is built from 15 residues. The trim removed 6 bases at V and 4 bases at J, leaving 5 bases unmatched. This CDR3 reads CASRLGTSGRYEQYF. CDR3 in DNA: TGTGCCAGCAGACTCGGGACTAGCGGGAGATACGAGCAGTACTTC.

The chain combines TRBV28 with TRBJ1-2, with D possibly TRBD1 on 6 matching bases. Trimming stripped 6 bases from V and 6 bases from J, with 11 bases between. Germline values: CDR1 MDHEN, CDR2 SYDVKM. CDR3 length equals 12 residues. The CDR3 coding sequence is TGTGCCAGCAGCCATGGACAGAATGGCTACACCTTC. Encoded protein: CASSHGQNGYTF.

The chain links TRBV11-2 to TRBJ2-2, with TRBD2 matching over 7 bases. The CDR3 extends over 14 amino acids. The ends lost 7 bases at V and 2 bases at J; junction bases unmatched: 4. Germline V gives CDR1 SGHAT, CDR2 FQNNGV. The CDR3 nucleotides are TGTGCCAGCAAGCTAGCGGAAAACACCGGGGAGCTGTTTTTT. Its translation is CASKLAENTGELFF.

The genes are TRBV29-1 and TRBJ2-1, with 8 bases fitting TRBD2. The DNA end is a closer match to TRBJ2-7, so the J assignment may be wrong. This CDR3 has 10 amino acids. Germline V lookup: CDR1 SQVTM, CDR2 ANQGSEA. The CDR3 DNA reads TGCAGCGCCATAGCGGGGGAGCAGTACTTC. Its translation: CSAIAGEQYF.

In this sample, this clonotype turned up a few times. The rearrangement joins TRBV20-1 to TRBJ2-4; D is uncertain. Gene TRBJ2-7 matches the end of the DNA better, so the J call may be wrong. This CDR3 is 12 amino acids long. The germline V gene encodes CDR1 DFQATT and CDR2 SNEGSKA (reference sequence). CDR3: CSARDGSNEQYF. The CDR3 nucleotides are TGCAGTGCTAGAGACGGATCTAACGAGCAGTACTTC.

The sample holds a few counts of this clonotype. J is TRBJ1-2 and V is TRBV12-3 or TRBV12-4, with D hard to call. V gave up 7 bases and J gave up 8 bases, with 17 bases separating them. The CDR3 has 13 residues. CDR3 loop: CASTTLPIYGYTF. Here the CDR3 DNA reads TGTGCCAGCACCACACTCCCGATTTACGGCTACACCTTC.

About this clonotype: Mismatch with germline at one junction end may stem from a read error. The J gene is TRBJ2-5, the V gene TRBV7-6, with D hard to call. The CDR3 totals 14 residues. From germline, CDR1 is SGHVS and CDR2 FNYEAQ. CDR3 in amino acids: CAGSHLGYQETQYF. The CDR3 DNA is TGTGCCGGCAGCCACCTAGGGTACCAAGAGACCCAGTACTTC.

The rearrangement links TRBV29-1 to TRBJ2-6, with no clear D. In germline, CDR1 is SQVTM, CDR2 ANQGSEA. V lost 4 bases to trimming and J lost 0 bases, with 10 bases between them. This CDR3 is built from 15 residues. This chain's CDR3 is CSVVALSSGANVLTF. The DNA of the CDR3 is TGCAGCGTTGTTGCTTTGAGCTCTGGGGCCAACGTCCTGACTTTC.

The chain has TRBV3-1 and TRBJ2-7, with D hard to call. V gave up 4 bases and J gave up 1 base, with 11 bases separating them. CDR1 and CDR2 (germline): LGHDT, YNNKEL (reference sequence). The CDR3 has 14 amino acids. In DNA, the CDR3 is TGTGCCAGCAGCCCCCACGGCATGTCCTACGAGCAGTACTTC. As protein: CASSPHGMSYEQYF.